The 13 T cell receptor beta chains below come from one sample, sequenced in a study of blood T cell repertoires in COVID-19. Some clones are missing from TCRdb's copy, which holds only in-frame ones; the method was immunoSEQ multiplex PCR. The table records about 53,000 clones, roughly 85% of them present only once. The sample consisted of peripheral blood. Receptors originate from a man older than 75 with acute or convalescent COVID-19.

This clone turned up a few times. The gene calls are TRBV28 and TRBJ1-2; no clear D gene. V was cut by 6 bases and J by 2 bases, with 13 bases left in between. The germline CDR1 and CDR2 sequences are MDHEN and SYDVKM. CDR3 size: 14 residues. The CDR3: CASRWTGGNYGYTF. The CDR3 DNA follows: TGTGCCAGCAGGTGGACGGGAGGGAACTATGGCTACACCTTC.

Details on this clone: One end of the junction fails to match germline, which may point to a read error. The chain joins TRBV11-3 to TRBJ2-2, with TRBD1 identical over 8 bases. The CDR3 has 15 residues. Germline CDR1 is SGHNT and CDR2 is YENEEA. The CDR3 coding sequence is TGTGCCAGCAGCCTGACAGGGGTGAACGCCGGGGAGCTGTTTTTT. Its translation: CASSLTGVNAGELFF.

V and J are TRBV19 and TRBJ2-7; 9 bases are shared with TRBD1. V lost 11 bases and J lost 4; bases outside the gene matches: 9. CDR1 LNHDA and CDR2 SQIVND come from the germline V gene (reference sequence). The CDR3 runs to 13 residues. The CDR3 sequence is CASSGTGRYEQYF. DNA of the CDR3: TGTGCCTCCTCCGGGACAGGGAGATACGAGCAGTACTTC.

This rearrangement joins TRBV30 to TRBJ1-2; unclear D gene. This CDR3 has 20 amino acids. Germline assignment: CDR1 GTSNPN and CDR2 SVGIG (reference sequence). V was cut by 0 bases and J by 1 base, with 27 bases left in between. CDR3 DNA sequence: TGTGCCTGGAGTGTCTCACCCCGGGGAACAAAGGACCCACATAACTATGGCTACACCTTC. It encodes CAWSVSPRGTKDPHNYGYTF.

The chain couples TRBV10-3 to TRBJ2-3, with 11 positions matching TRBD2. The CDR3 is made up of 15 amino acids. Germline assignment: CDR1 ENHRY and CDR2 SYGVKD. V dropped 2 bases and J dropped 3; count of bases not matched to a gene: 1. In DNA form, the CDR3 reads TGTGCCATCAGTGAGGCTAGCGGGGGGACAGATACGCAGTATTTT. Amino acids: CAISEASGGTDTQYF.

This clone was found once. The CDR3 region has the DNA TGTGCCAGCAGCCTTAAGACAAGTAATCAGCCCCAGCATTTT. Protein product: CASSLKTSNQPQHF. V and J are TRBV6-5 and TRBJ1-5; D is undetermined. The germline V and J ends were trimmed by 6 bases and 4 bases, with 13 bases remaining between them. Germline V gene data show CDR1 as MNHEY and CDR2 as SVGAGI. The CDR3 is 14 residues long.

The rearrangement links TRBV30 to TRBJ2-5; 7 nucleotides match TRBD1. The germline V gene encodes CDR1 GTSNPN and CDR2 SVGIG (reference sequence). The CDR3 is made up of 13 amino acids. The trim removed 4 bases at V and 3 bases at J, leaving 5 bases unmatched. The CDR3 DNA reads as TGTGCCTGGAACAGGGGCGCGAAAGAGACCCAGTACTTC. Translating it yields CAWNRGAKETQYF.

The chain couples TRBV6-6 to TRBJ2-7, with D uncertain. The CDR3 loop spans 14 amino acids. Trimming removed 7 bases from V and 3 bases from J, with 16 bases in between. CDR1 and CDR2 (germline): MNHNY, SVGAGI (reference sequence). CDR3 residues: CASTENDSLYEQYF. The DNA for the CDR3 is TGTGCCAGCACCGAAAACGACTCCCTCTACGAGCAGTACTTC.

The chain has TRBV7-9 and TRBJ1-1, with 8 bases identical to TRBD1. The junction had 7 bases not matched to a gene; V was cut back by 3 bases and J by 4 bases. Germline CDR1 and CDR2: SEHNR and FQNEAQ (reference sequence). The CDR3 length is 15 residues. The CDR3 bases are TGTGCCAGCAGCTTGAAGTCAACAGGGGGCACTGAAGCTTTCTTT. This encodes CASSLKSTGGTEAFF.

The chain employs TRBV12-5 and TRBJ2-5; 8 bases line up with TRBD2. V was pared by 2 bases and J by 3 bases, with 5 bases of the junction left unmatched. CDR1 LGHNT and CDR2 FRNRAP come from the germline V gene. The CDR3 length is 15 residues. In DNA, the CDR3 is TGTGCTAGTGGTTTGCCTCTAGCGGGTGAAGAGACCCAGTACTTC. Amino acid sequence: CASGLPLAGEETQYF.

A single count supports this clone. The J gene is TRBJ1-1, the V gene TRBV3-1 (or the pseudogene TRBV3-2); 7 bases are shared with TRBD1. The CDR3 loop spans 13 amino acids. V shed 4 bases and J 4 bases; nucleotides not matched to a gene: 3. Germline V gene lookup returns CDR1 LGHDT and CDR2 YNNKEL (reference sequence). Written as DNA, the CDR3 is TGTGCCAGCAGCCGGGGACAGATCACTGAAGCTTTCTTT. This translates into CASSRGQITEAFF.

This chain connects TRBV19 to TRBJ1-1; D may be TRBD1 (6 bases). The CDR3 runs 13 residues. Germline CDR1 and CDR2: LNHDA and SQIVND (reference sequence). The V end was cut by 8 bases, the J end by 1 base, with 11 bases between. As DNA, the CDR3 is TGTGCCAGTCGGCAGGGGCCGAACACTGAAGCTTTCTTT. This gives the protein CASRQGPNTEAFF.

The gene calls are TRBV5-5 and TRBJ2-3; TRBD2 aligns across 8 bases. The CDR3 is made up of 16 amino acids. Germline assignment: CDR1 SGHKS and CDR2 YYEKEE (reference sequence). V shed 1 base and J 2 bases; nucleotides not matched to a gene: 6. DNA for the CDR3: TGTGCCAGCAGCTTGTTAGCGGGGAGCTACACAGATACGCAGTATTTT. Its protein product is CASSLLAGSYTDTQYF.